Each of the 20 T cell receptor beta chains below was sequenced from the same sample in a study of T cells in Graves' hyperthyroidism and ophthalmopathy. Amplification targeted TCR beta CDR3 regions from RNA transcripts. Initially, a first-round RT-PCR of the TCR CDR3 employed the HTBI primer set. TCRdb re-derived calls from the multiplex PCR reads in MiXCR, one entry per CDR3 protein. The sample carries hundreds of thousands of distinct CDR3 sequences, 14% to 15% recorded once. Sample: blood. These receptors were taken from a woman aged 40 to 50 with Graves' ophthalmopathy.

This clonotype was found many times. The rearrangement uses TRBV12-3 or TRBV12-4 and TRBJ2-2; D unclear. Trimming took 3 bases from V and 0 from J, leaving 5 bases between them. The CDR3 runs to 14 residues. CDR3 coding DNA: TGTGCCAGCAGTTTTACCGCGAACACCGGGGAGCTGTTTTTT. It is translated as CASSFTANTGELFF.

This clonotype came up a few times. The chain employs TRBV27 and TRBJ2-5, with TRBD2 matching over 7 bases. Germline V gene lookup returns CDR1 MNHEY and CDR2 SMNVEV (reference sequence). This CDR3 region has 16 residues. The trim removed 8 bases at V and 4 bases at J, leaving 16 bases unmatched. The CDR3 is CASSQASGPRGETQYF. The CDR3 DNA is TGTGCCAGCTCCCAGGCTAGCGGACCCCGGGGAGAGACCCAGTACTTC.

The chain carries TRBV7-8 and TRBJ1-5; 9 nucleotides line up with TRBD1. The trim removed 5 bases at V and 6 bases at J, leaving 11 bases unmatched. The CDR3 is 16 residues long. The germline gives CDR1 SGHVS, CDR2 FQNEAQ. Here the CDR3 reads CASSQRSDRGGQPQHF. As DNA, the CDR3 is TGTGCCAGCAGCCAACGATCGGACAGGGGCGGTCAGCCCCAGCATTTT.

This clonotype occurred many times. V usage is TRBV5-1 and J usage is TRBJ1-1, with 10 bases fitting TRBD1. The length of the CDR3 is 15 residues. In germline, CDR1 is SGHRS, CDR2 YFSETQ. V trimming: 3 bases; J trimming: 2 bases; junction bases outside the gene matches: 4. The CDR3, as DNA: TGCGCCAGCAGCTCCGGGACAGGGGTTAACACTGAAGCTTTCTTT. Its protein product is CASSSGTGVNTEAFF.

The chain uses TRBV7-6 and TRBJ2-5, with 7 bases matching TRBD2. The junction had 13 bases not matched to a gene; V was cut back by 5 bases and J by 4 bases. Germline CDR1 SGHVS, CDR2 FNYEAQ. CDR3 length equals 16 residues. The CDR3 here is CASSPTILANGETQYF. CDR3 DNA: TGTGCCAGCAGCCCGACAATACTAGCGAATGGAGAGACCCAGTACTTC.

This clonotype was detected a few times. This chain connects TRBV27 to TRBJ2-3, with 7 positions matching TRBD2. The trim removed 6 bases at V and 2 bases at J, leaving 8 bases unmatched. Germline V gene data show CDR1 as MNHEY and CDR2 as SMNVEV (reference sequence). The CDR3 spans 15 residues. The CDR3 reads CASSSTSAHTDTQYF. CDR3 coding DNA: TGTGCCAGCAGCTCTACTAGCGCCCACACAGATACGCAGTATTTT.

V and J are TRBV6-2 or TRBV6-3 and TRBJ2-7; D remains unclear. Germline V gene data show CDR1 as MNHEY and CDR2 as SVGEGT. Trimming took 7 bases from V and 0 from J, leaving 10 bases between them. This CDR3 has 13 residues. The CDR3 nucleotides read TGTGCCAGCAAATGGCGGAGCTCCTACGAGCAGTACTTC. Amino acids: CASKWRSSYEQYF.

This clonotype was observed many times. V usage is TRBV12-3 or TRBV12-4 and J usage is TRBJ2-7; 7 nucleotides line up with TRBD2. The trim removed 5 bases at V and 3 bases at J, leaving 1 base unmatched. This CDR3 has 12 residues. CDR3: CASSGGVYEQYF. CDR3 DNA: TGTGCCAGCAGTGGGGGGGTCTACGAGCAGTACTTC.

The genes are TRBV30 and TRBJ1-5; D remains ambiguous. Trimming cost V 1 base and J 0 bases, with 7 bases left between them. The CDR3 runs 14 residues. Germline CDR1 and CDR2: GTSNPN and SVGIG (reference sequence). The CDR3 DNA reads as TGTGCCTGGAGTGACGGTAATAGCAATCAGCCCCAGCATTTT. Its protein is CAWSDGNSNQPQHF.

This clonotype was observed at least ten times. The rearrangement uses TRBV12-3 or TRBV12-4 and TRBJ1-5, with a tentative D call TRBD1 (6 bases). CDR3 length equals 15 residues. V was shortened by 3 bases and J by 4 bases, with 13 bases between the two germline ends. This CDR3 reads CASSFFGGGNQPQHF. The CDR3 nucleotides are TGTGCCAGCAGTTTTTTTGGGGGCGGTAATCAGCCCCAGCATTTT.

This clonotype occurred a few times. The rearrangement uses TRBV3-1 and TRBJ1-5; D not resolved. The CDR3 is 14 residues long. The germline V and J ends were trimmed by 0 bases and 2 bases, with 5 bases remaining between them. Germline CDR1 is LGHDT and CDR2 is YNNKEL (reference sequence). The CDR3 loop is CASSQDFGNQPQHF. The CDR3 bases are TGTGCCAGCAGCCAAGATTTCGGCAATCAGCCCCAGCATTTT.

This clonotype was detected ten times or more. The rearrangement links TRBV24-1 to TRBJ2-2; TRBD2 matches 9 bases. Germline V gives CDR1 KGHDR, CDR2 SFDVKD. The junction had 2 bases not matched to a gene; V was cut back by 2 bases and J by 2 bases. The CDR3 runs 16 residues. As DNA, the CDR3 is TGTGCCACCAGTGATTCGACTAGCGGAAACACCGGGGAGCTGTTTTTT. Its protein is CATSDSTSGNTGELFF.

A few counts support this clonotype. The rearrangement links TRBV6-1 to TRBJ2-7; 7 bases align to TRBD2. Germline V lookup: CDR1 MNHNS, CDR2 SASEGT. With 6 bases clipped from V and 3 bases from J, the junction kept 14 bases outside the gene matches. This CDR3 comprises 16 residues. For the CDR3, the DNA is TGTGCCAGCAGGAGGGACTCCACGGGGGGTGTCTACGAGCAGTACTTC. Amino acids: CASRRDSTGGVYEQYF.

This clonotype showed up many times. The genes are TRBV28 and TRBJ1-5; TRBD1 might be the D (6 bases). The V gene's germline CDR1 is MDHEN and CDR2 SYDVKM. The CDR3 totals 14 residues. V lost 6 bases and J lost 7, with 16 bases in between. DNA of the CDR3: TGTGCCAGCAGCCCCCACAGGGATGGGCAGCCCCAGCATTTT. It codes for CASSPHRDGQPQHF. The full variable domain, completed using reference TRBV28 and TRBJ1-5, is DVKVTQSSRYLVKRTGEKVFLECVQDMDHENMFWYRQDPGLGLRLIYFSYDVKMKEKGDIPEGYSVSREKKERFSLILESASTNQTSMYLCASSPHRDGQPQHFGDGTRLSIL.

This clonotype was recorded a few times. This chain uses TRBV11-2 with TRBJ2-2, with 8 positions matching TRBD1. V shed 1 base and J 6 bases; nucleotides not matched to a gene: 7. Germline assignment: CDR1 SGHAT and CDR2 FQNNGV. The length of the CDR3 is 16 residues. This CDR3 is CASSLGLNRGSGELFF. The CDR3 region has the DNA TGTGCCAGCAGCTTAGGGTTGAACAGGGGGTCCGGGGAGCTGTTTTTT.

This clonotype was observed at least ten times. The J gene is TRBJ2-5, the V gene TRBV12-3 or TRBV12-4, with 9 bases matching TRBD1. Trimming cost V 7 bases and J 2 bases; bases outside gene matches: 8. The length of the CDR3 is 15 residues. CDR3 nucleotides: TGTGCCAGCAATAGACAGGGGGTAGGACAAGAGACCCAGTACTTC. This encodes CASNRQGVGQETQYF.

This clonotype showed up just a few times. J is TRBJ1-6 and V is TRBV12-3 or TRBV12-4; D is perhaps TRBD1 (6 bases). This CDR3 comprises 17 residues. V was trimmed by 3 bases and J by 9 bases, leaving 21 bases between them. The CDR3 protein is CASSLETGDHGLSPLHF. In DNA, the CDR3 is TGTGCCAGCAGTTTGGAGACAGGAGACCACGGCCTTTCACCCCTCCACTTT.

Regarding this clonotype: A much more abundant neighbour one base away suggests this may be a read error. The V call is TRBV5-8, the J call TRBJ2-7, with 8 bases lining up with TRBD1. Germline CDR1 and CDR2: SGHTS and YDEGEE. The CDR3 loop spans 15 amino acids. Trimming took 2 bases from V and 5 from J; bases not matched to a gene: 9. CDR3 loop: CASSFSTGEPDEQYF. CDR3 nucleotide sequence: TGTGCCAGCAGCTTCTCGACAGGGGAACCCGACGAGCAGTACTTC.

There are many counts of this clonotype. The CDR3 DNA follows: TGTGCCAGCAGTGCCGGACAGCCGTCTGATGGCTACACCTTC. Amino acid sequence: CASSAGQPSDGYTF. The chain is built from TRBV12-3 or TRBV12-4 and TRBJ1-2; D possibly corresponds to TRBD1 (6 bases). Trimming pared 5 bases from V and 6 bases from J, leaving 16 bases between. The CDR3 consists of 14 residues.

This clonotype was recorded many times. This sequence joins TRBV5-1 and TRBJ2-7; TRBD2 matches at 7 bases. Germline V gene data show CDR1 as SGHRS and CDR2 as YFSETQ. The CDR3 spans 20 residues. Trimming removed 3 bases from V and 3 bases from J; junction bases left unmatched: 24. CDR3: CASSSGRLYPVGGRYYEQYF. For the CDR3, the DNA is TGCGCCAGCAGCTCAGGCCGGCTTTACCCTGTTGGCGGGAGATACTACGAGCAGTACTTC.